This T cell receptor beta chain was retrieved from a study of response to subunit inactivated influenza vaccine. Study-level findings and limits: Each seasonal influenza vaccination, the authors suggested, recruits few new T cells.

TCRdb processed the RT-PCR reads anew with MiXCR; each CDR3 protein has one entry. The sample yields approximately 490,000 distinct CDR3 sequences, around 7.9% seen once. Germline loops: CDR1 MNHEY, CDR2 SMNVEV (reference sequence). The CDR3 loop spans 16 amino acids. V shed 1 base, J shed 7 bases, and the junction held 6 bases outside the gene matches. This clonotype was recorded a few times. The antigen remains undetermined. The chain employs TRBV27 and TRBJ2-7, with 14 bases fitting TRBD2. This clonotype originated in a man aged 50 to 69 who received an inactivated influenza vaccine. Sample: PBMCs from blood, taken about 24 months after vaccination. CDR3 sequence (DNA): TGTGCCAGCAGTTTATTGGGACTAGCGGGAGATCGAGAGCAGTACTTC. As protein: CASSLLGLAGDREQYF.